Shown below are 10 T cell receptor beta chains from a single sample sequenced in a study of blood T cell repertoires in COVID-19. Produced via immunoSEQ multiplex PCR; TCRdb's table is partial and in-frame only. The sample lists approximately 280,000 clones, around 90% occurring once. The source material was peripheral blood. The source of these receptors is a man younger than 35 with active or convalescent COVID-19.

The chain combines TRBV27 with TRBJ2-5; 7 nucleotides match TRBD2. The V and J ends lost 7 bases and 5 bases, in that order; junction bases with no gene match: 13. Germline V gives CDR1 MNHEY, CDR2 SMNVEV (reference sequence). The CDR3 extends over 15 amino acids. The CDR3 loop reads CASTPGSGVGETQYF. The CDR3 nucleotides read TGTGCCAGCACCCCGGGGAGCGGGGTTGGCGAGACCCAGTACTTC.

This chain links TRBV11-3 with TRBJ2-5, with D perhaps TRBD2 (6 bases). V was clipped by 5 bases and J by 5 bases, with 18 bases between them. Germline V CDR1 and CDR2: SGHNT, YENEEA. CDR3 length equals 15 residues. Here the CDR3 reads CASSQGGGRGETQYF. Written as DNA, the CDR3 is TGTGCCAGCAGCCAAGGTGGCGGCCGGGGGGAGACCCAGTACTTC. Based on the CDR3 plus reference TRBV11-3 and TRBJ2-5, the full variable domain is EAGVVQSPRYKIIEKKQPVAFWCNPISGHNTLYWYLQNLGQGPELLIRYENEEAVDDSQLPKDRFSAERLKGVDSTLKIQPAELGDSAVYLCASSQGGGRGETQYFGPGTRLLVL.

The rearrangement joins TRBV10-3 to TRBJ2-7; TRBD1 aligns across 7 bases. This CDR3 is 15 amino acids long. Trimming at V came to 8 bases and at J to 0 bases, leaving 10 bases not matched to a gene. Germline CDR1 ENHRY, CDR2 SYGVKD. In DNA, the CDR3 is TGTGCCATCCTCGACAGGGATATCCCCTCCTACGAGCAGTACTTC. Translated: CAILDRDIPSYEQYF.

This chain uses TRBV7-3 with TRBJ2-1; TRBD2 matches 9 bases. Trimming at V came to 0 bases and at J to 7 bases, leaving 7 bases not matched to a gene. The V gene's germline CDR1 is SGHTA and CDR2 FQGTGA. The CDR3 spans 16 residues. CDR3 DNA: TGTGCCAGCAGCTTAACTCCTAGCGGGGCATGGAATGAGCAGTTCTTC. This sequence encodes CASSLTPSGAWNEQFF.

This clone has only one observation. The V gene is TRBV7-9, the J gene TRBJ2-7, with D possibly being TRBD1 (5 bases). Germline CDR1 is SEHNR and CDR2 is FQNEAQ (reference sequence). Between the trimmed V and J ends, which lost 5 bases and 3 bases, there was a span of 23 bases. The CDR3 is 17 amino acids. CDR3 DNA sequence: TGTGCCAGCAGCCCATCGACAGACATGGATCTCTTCTACGAGCAGTACTTC. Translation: CASSPSTDMDLFYEQYF.

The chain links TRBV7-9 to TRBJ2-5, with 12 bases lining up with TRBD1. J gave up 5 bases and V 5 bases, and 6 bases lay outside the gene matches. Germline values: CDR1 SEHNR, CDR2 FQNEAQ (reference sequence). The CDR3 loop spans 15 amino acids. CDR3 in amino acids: CASSMGQGARETQYF. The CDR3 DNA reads TGTGCCAGCAGCATGGGACAGGGGGCGCGGGAGACCCAGTACTTC.

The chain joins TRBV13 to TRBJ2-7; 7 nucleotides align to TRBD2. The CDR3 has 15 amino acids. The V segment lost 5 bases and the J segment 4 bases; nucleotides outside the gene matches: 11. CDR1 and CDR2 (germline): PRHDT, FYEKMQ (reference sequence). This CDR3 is CASSTRTRLPYEQYF. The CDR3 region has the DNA TGTGCCAGCAGCACACGGACTAGACTCCCGTACGAGCAGTACTTC.

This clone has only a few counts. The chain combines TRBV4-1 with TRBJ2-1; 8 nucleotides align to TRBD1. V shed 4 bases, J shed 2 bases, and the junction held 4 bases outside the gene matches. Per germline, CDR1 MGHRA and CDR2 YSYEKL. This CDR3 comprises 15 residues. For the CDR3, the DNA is TGCGCCAGCAGCCCCGGACAGGGCGCCTACAATGAGCAGTTCTTC. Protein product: CASSPGQGAYNEQFF.

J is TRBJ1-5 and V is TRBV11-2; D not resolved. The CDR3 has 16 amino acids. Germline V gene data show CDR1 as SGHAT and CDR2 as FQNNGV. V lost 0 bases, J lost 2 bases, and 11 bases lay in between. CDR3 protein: CASSLDSGYGNQPQHF. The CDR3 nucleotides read TGTGCCAGCAGCTTAGATTCGGGGTACGGCAATCAGCCCCAGCATTTT.

The CDR3 loop is CAKTLAGPRETQYF. In nucleotides, the CDR3 is TGTGCCAAGACACTAGCGGGGCCTAGAGAGACCCAGTACTTC. The chain recombines TRBV3-1 (or the pseudogene TRBV3-2) with TRBJ2-5; 10 nucleotides line up with TRBD2. CDR3 length: 14 residues. CDR1 LGHDT and CDR2 YNNKEL come from the germline V gene (reference sequence). V gave up 10 bases and J gave up 4 bases; unmatched junction bases: 9.